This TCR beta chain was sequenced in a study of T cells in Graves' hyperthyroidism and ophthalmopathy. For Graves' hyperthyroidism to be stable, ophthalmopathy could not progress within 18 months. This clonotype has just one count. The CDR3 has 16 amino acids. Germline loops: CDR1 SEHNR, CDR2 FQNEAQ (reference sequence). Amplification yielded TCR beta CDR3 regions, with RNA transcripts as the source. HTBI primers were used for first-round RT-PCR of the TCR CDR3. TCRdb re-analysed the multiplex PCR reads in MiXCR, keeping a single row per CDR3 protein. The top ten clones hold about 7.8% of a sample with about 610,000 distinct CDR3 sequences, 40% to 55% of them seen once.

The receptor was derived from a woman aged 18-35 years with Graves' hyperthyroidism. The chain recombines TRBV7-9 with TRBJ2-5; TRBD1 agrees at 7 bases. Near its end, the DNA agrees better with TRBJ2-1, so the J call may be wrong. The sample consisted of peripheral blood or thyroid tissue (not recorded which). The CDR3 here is CASSLVRGFSYNEQFF. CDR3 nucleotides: TGTGCCAGCAGCTTAGTCAGGGGGTTCTCCTACAATGAGCAGTTCTTC.